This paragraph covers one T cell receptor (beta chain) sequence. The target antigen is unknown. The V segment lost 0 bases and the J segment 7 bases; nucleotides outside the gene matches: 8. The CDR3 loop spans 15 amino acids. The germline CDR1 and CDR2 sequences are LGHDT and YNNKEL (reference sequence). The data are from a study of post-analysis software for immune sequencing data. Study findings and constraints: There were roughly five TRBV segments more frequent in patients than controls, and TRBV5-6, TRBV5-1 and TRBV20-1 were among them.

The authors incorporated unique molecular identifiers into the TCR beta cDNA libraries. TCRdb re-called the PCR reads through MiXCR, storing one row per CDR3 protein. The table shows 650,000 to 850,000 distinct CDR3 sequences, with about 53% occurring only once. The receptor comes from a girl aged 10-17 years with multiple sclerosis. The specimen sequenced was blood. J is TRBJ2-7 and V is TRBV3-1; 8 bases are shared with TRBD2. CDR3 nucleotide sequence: TGTGCCAGCAGCCAAGAAAAACTAGCGGACAATGAGCAGTACTTC. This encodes CASSQEKLADNEQYF.